These 25 T cell receptor beta chains came from one sample sequenced in a study of CD8 T cells in Susac syndrome (dated by TCRdb to between 2018 and 2021). The library was produced with the immunoSEQ multiplex PCR assay. RNA was extracted using the RNeasy kit, and about 0.45 to 1 ug of the RNA was reverse transcribed with random hexamers. Through fastp at Q25 and MiXCR, TCRdb rebuilt clones from the public reads, retaining in-frame beta chains. Rows with one shared CDR3 protein collapse into an entry with the most common genes and DNA. For this sample the table gives 100,000 to 150,000 distinct CDR3 sequences, of which just under 95% were detected only once. Around 0.21% of the sample is taken by the ten largest. Sequencing was carried out using CD8+ T cells from PBMCs. These receptors were collected from a human donor with Susac syndrome.

This rearrangement joins TRBV7-9 to TRBJ1-5, with D maybe TRBD1 (5 bases). V lost 0 bases and J 6 bases, leaving 9 bases between the germline ends. The germline V gene has CDR1 SEHNR and CDR2 FQNEAQ (reference sequence). This CDR3 region has 14 residues. CDR3 residues: CASSLAEGTQPQHF. DNA of the CDR3: TGTGCCAGCAGCTTAGCGGAAGGGACTCAGCCCCAGCATTTT. The entire variable domain, with the rest obtained from reference TRBV7-9 and TRBJ1-5, is as follows: DTGVSQNPRHKITKRGQNVTFRCDPISEHNRLYWYRQTLGQGPEFLTYFQNEAQLEKSRLLSDRFSAERPKGSFSTLEIQRTEQGDSAMYLCASSLAEGTQPQHFGDGTRLSIL.

The rearrangement links TRBV9 to TRBJ2-1; D perhaps matches TRBD1 (6 bases). The germline CDR1 and CDR2 sequences are SGDLS and YYNGEE. Trimming removed 2 bases from V and 4 bases from J, with 13 bases in between. This CDR3 spans 15 amino acids. CDR3 nucleotides: TGTGCCAGCAGCGTCCCTCCGGACAGTTACAATGAGCAGTTCTTC. Encoded protein: CASSVPPDSYNEQFF.

This chain uses TRBV13 with TRBJ1-1; 9 bases are shared with TRBD1. The CDR3 is 15 amino acids. Germline CDR1 and CDR2: PRHDT and FYEKMQ (reference sequence). J was trimmed by 0 bases and V by 5 bases; bases with no gene match: 4. In DNA form, the CDR3 reads TGTGCCAGCAGCCCCCGGGACAGGGTGAACACTGAAGCTTTCTTT. Translating it yields CASSPRDRVNTEAFF.

The chain has TRBV30 and TRBJ1-1; D may be TRBD1 (5 bases). CDR3 length: 14 amino acids. The V gene's germline CDR1 is GTSNPN and CDR2 SVGIG (reference sequence). V was shortened by 1 base and J by 3 bases, with 12 bases between the two germline ends. The CDR3 loop reads CAWSAIGTDTEAFF. CDR3 in DNA: TGTGCCTGGAGTGCTATCGGGACGGACACTGAAGCTTTCTTT.

The V gene is TRBV4-3, the J gene TRBJ1-1, with 8 bases that match TRBD1. CDR3 size: 14 residues. Trimming removed 0 bases from V and 11 bases from J; junction bases left unmatched: 8. The germline V gene encodes CDR1 LGHNA and CDR2 YSLEER. CDR3 loop: CASSQDGTGSRAFF. The CDR3 DNA reads TGCGCCAGCAGCCAAGATGGGACAGGATCTAGGGCTTTCTTT.

This clonotype occurred a few times. The V and J genes are TRBV29-1 and TRBJ2-7; the D is unclear. The V gene lost 1 base and the J gene lost 4 bases, with 5 bases spanning the gap. Germline V gene data show CDR1 as SQVTM and CDR2 as ANQGSEA. This CDR3 contains 11 residues. CDR3 sequence reads: CSVEGGYEQYF. Here the CDR3 DNA reads TGCAGCGTTGAAGGCGGATACGAGCAGTACTTC.

The V gene is TRBV5-1, the J gene TRBJ2-1; D gene uncertain. Germline CDR1 reads SGHRS; CDR2 reads YFSETQ. V lost 0 bases, J lost 5 bases, and 12 bases lay in between. This CDR3 region has 15 residues. The CDR3 nucleotides are TGCGCCAGCAGCTTGGGGCTTCCAGGCAACAATGAGCAGTTCTTC. Translating it yields CASSLGLPGNNEQFF. Variable domain in full (rest from reference TRBV5-1 and TRBJ2-1): KAGVTQTPRYLIKTRGQQVTLSCSPISGHRSVSWYQQTPGQGLQFLFEYFSETQRNKGNFPGRFSGRQFSNSRSEMNVSTLELGDSALYLCASSLGLPGNNEQFFGPGTRLTVL.

V gene TRBV5-6 combines with J gene TRBJ1-3, with D uncertain. Trimming cost V 2 bases and J 4 bases, with 7 bases left between them. This CDR3 contains 13 residues. CDR1 SGHDT and CDR2 YYEEEE come from the germline V gene. CDR3 sequence: CASSFGYGNTIYF. The CDR3 region has the DNA TGTGCCAGCAGCTTTGGATACGGAAACACCATATATTTT. The full variable domain, its missing parts supplied by reference TRBV5-6 and TRBJ1-3, is DAGVTQSPTHLIKTRGQQVTLRCSPKSGHDTVSWYQQALGQGPQFIFQYYEEEERQRGNFPDRFSGHQFPNYSSELNVNALLLGDSALYLCASSFGYGNTIYFGEGSWLTVV.

The J gene is TRBJ1-1, the V gene TRBV12-3 or TRBV12-4, with D possibly TRBD1 on 5 matching bases. This CDR3 is 13 amino acids long. V lost 3 bases and J lost 5, with 10 bases in between. The chain's CDR3 is CASSLQGRTEAFF. CDR3 DNA: TGTGCCAGCAGTTTGCAGGGTCGGACTGAAGCTTTCTTT.

The genes are TRBV3-1 and TRBJ2-3, with TRBD1 matching over 10 bases. The V gene's germline CDR1 is LGHDT and CDR2 YNNKEL (reference sequence). CDR3 length: 17 amino acids. V was clipped by 0 bases and J by 6 bases; unmatched bases: 9. The CDR3 protein is CASSQDFGDRGLDTQYF. DNA for the CDR3: TGTGCCAGCAGCCAAGATTTTGGGGACAGGGGCTTGGATACGCAGTATTTT.

The V call is TRBV20-1, the J call TRBJ2-1, with D possibly matching TRBD2 (7 bases). The V gene lost 6 bases and the J gene lost 6 bases, with 12 bases spanning the gap. This CDR3 has 12 amino acids. The germline gives CDR1 DFQATT, CDR2 SNEGSKA (reference sequence). CDR3 in amino acids: CSARGGLNEQFF. Here the CDR3 DNA reads TGCAGTGCCCGCGGGGGCCTCAATGAGCAGTTCTTC.

This rearrangement joins TRBV2 to TRBJ2-3; 7 positions match TRBD1. J lost 3 bases, V lost 5 bases, and 11 bases had no gene match. Germline CDR1 and CDR2: SNHLY and FYNNEI. This CDR3 is 16 amino acids long. The CDR3 bases are TGTGCCAGCAGTCCCTCCGGGACAGCGACAACAGATACGCAGTATTTT. Protein product: CASSPSGTATTDTQYF. Variable domain in full (rest from reference TRBV2 and TRBJ2-3): EPEVTQTPSHQVTQMGQEVILRCVPISNHLYFYWYRQILGQKVEFLVSFYNNEISEKSEIFDDQFSVERPDGSNFTLKIRSTKLEDSAMYFCASSPSGTATTDTQYFGPGTRLTVL.

The chain links TRBV29-1 to TRBJ2-3, with TRBD1 matching 12 bases. With 4 bases clipped from V and 6 bases from J, the junction kept 5 bases outside the gene matches. CDR3 length: 14 residues. The V gene's germline CDR1 is SQVTM and CDR2 ANQGSEA. The CDR3 spells CSVAGTGGADTQYF. As DNA, the CDR3 is TGCAGCGTTGCGGGGACAGGGGGCGCGGATACGCAGTATTTT.

This chain joins TRBV30 and TRBJ1-6; D uncertain. Trimming took 2 bases from V and 10 from J, leaving 15 bases between them. The V gene's germline CDR1 is GTSNPN and CDR2 SVGIG (reference sequence). This CDR3 has 14 amino acids. The CDR3 nucleotides read TGTGCCTGGAGTTCCCAGTCGGAGTGGTCACCCCTCCACTTT. It is translated as CAWSSQSEWSPLHF.

The V and J genes are TRBV29-1 and TRBJ2-5; perhaps TRBD2 as D (5 bases). The CDR3 runs 14 residues. Germline-derived CDR1 and CDR2 are SQVTM and ANQGSEA. V was cut by 2 bases and J by 5 bases, with 15 bases left in between. The CDR3 region is CSVERADRGETQYF. The DNA for the CDR3 is TGCAGCGTTGAACGGGCGGACCGAGGGGAGACCCAGTACTTC.

The chain couples TRBV18 to TRBJ2-5; D possibly corresponds to TRBD2 (6 bases). Per germline, CDR1 KGHSH and CDR2 LQKENI. Trimming left V 3 bases short and J 0 bases short, with 17 bases between. The CDR3 runs 17 residues. The CDR3 DNA reads TGTGCCAGCTCACCCGGGTCGGCGGGGTGGTACCAAGAGACCCAGTACTTC. Its protein product is CASSPGSAGWYQETQYF.

This chain joins TRBV6-5 and TRBJ1-2, with D perhaps TRBD1 (5 bases). V lost 4 bases to trimming and J lost 3 bases, with 9 bases between them. From germline, CDR1 is MNHEY and CDR2 SVGAGI. The CDR3 loop spans 13 amino acids. The CDR3 is CASSSQGYYGYTF. In nucleotides, the CDR3 is TGTGCCAGCAGTTCCCAGGGATACTATGGCTACACCTTC.

V usage is TRBV3-1 and J usage is TRBJ2-5; 9 bases are a match to TRBD1. There are 18 residues in the CDR3. Looked up from germline, CDR1 is LGHDT and CDR2 is YNNKEL (reference sequence). J lost 4 bases, V lost 0 bases, and 12 bases had no gene match. The CDR3 loop is CASSQDSGQGVSRETQYF. The CDR3 DNA reads as TGTGCCAGCAGCCAAGATTCGGGACAGGGAGTTTCGAGAGAGACCCAGTACTTC.

The chain employs TRBV20-1 and TRBJ2-7; possibly TRBD1 or TRBD2 for D (5 bases each). V lost 3 bases, J lost 2 bases, and 8 bases lay in between. CDR1 DFQATT and CDR2 SNEGSKA come from the germline V gene (reference sequence). This CDR3 has 12 amino acids. The CDR3 loop reads CSASVGAYEQYF. The CDR3, as DNA: TGCAGTGCTAGTGTGGGGGCCTACGAGCAGTACTTC.

The V and J genes are TRBV12-3 or TRBV12-4 and TRBJ2-7; D gene ambiguous. Trimming removed 6 bases from V and 3 bases from J, with 12 bases in between. The CDR3 is 13 amino acids. CDR3 amino acids: CASSPLVIYEQYF. The CDR3 nucleotides read TGTGCCAGCAGCCCCCTGGTAATCTACGAGCAGTACTTC.

The V gene is TRBV7-8, the J gene TRBJ2-3; D assignment may be TRBD1 or TRBD2 (5 bases each). Trimming took off 3 bases at V and 0 bases at J, with 16 bases between the two ends. Germline lookup yields CDR1 SGHVS and CDR2 FQNEAQ. This CDR3 region has 17 residues. CDR3 in DNA: TGTGCCAGCAGCTTCAACCGGGACGGAGCTAGCACAGATACGCAGTATTTT. This translates into CASSFNRDGASTDTQYF.

The chain is built from TRBV27 and TRBJ1-1; 8 bases are shared with TRBD1. With V trimmed by 7 bases and J by 4 bases, 5 bases remained unmatched. Germline CDR1 MNHEY, CDR2 SMNVEV (reference sequence). The length of the CDR3 is 13 residues. The CDR3 DNA reads TGTGCCAGCATCCGACAGGGGACCACTGAAGCTTTCTTT. Translated, it gives CASIRQGTTEAFF.

In its sample, this clonotype was seen a few times. J is TRBJ2-7 and V is TRBV6-6, with D uncertain. The CDR3 sequence is 13 residues long. Trimming took 5 bases from V and 1 from J, leaving 9 bases between them. Germline CDR1 and CDR2: MNHNY and SVGAGI (reference sequence). CDR3 sequence: CASSPTSSYEQYF. CDR3 nucleotide sequence: TGTGCCAGCAGTCCGACATCATCCTACGAGCAGTACTTC.

This CDR3 is CASSLGTAPDTQYF. The CDR3 nucleotides read TGTGCCAGCAGTTTAGGGACCGCCCCAGATACGCAGTATTTT. The rearrangement uses TRBV6-1 and TRBJ2-3; D possibly matches TRBD1 or TRBD2 (5 bases each). Trimming left V 5 bases short and J 4 bases short, with 13 bases between. The CDR3 sequence is 14 residues long. Germline V gene sequence: CDR1 MNHNS, CDR2 SASEGT.

This clonotype was counted once. The chain uses TRBV6-6 and TRBJ2-1; TRBD2 agrees at 8 bases. There are 14 residues in the CDR3. Germline V gene data show CDR1 as MNHNY and CDR2 as SVGAGI (reference sequence). Germline trimming cut 6 bases from V and 1 base from J; bases unmatched to any gene: 2. CDR3 sequence (DNA): TGTGCCAGCAGGGTAGCGGGGTCCTACAATGAGCAGTTCTTC. Its translation: CASRVAGSYNEQFF.